This T cell receptor beta chain was identified during a study of cytomegalovirus exposure and HLA in healthy donors. Study details: In a later analysis, it was reported that the approximately 110 validation repertoires had been produced on the same platform as the 690 or so repertoires belonging to the first cohort. General study findings and limits: Most TCR sequences showed up rarely, but some public TCRs showed up in many donors. Clusters of TCRs from the first cohort tended to co-occur in the roughly 120 validation repertoires (as a later analysis found). Three chains linked to CMV were shown in vitro to be specific for CMV antigens.

Assay: immunoSEQ multiplex PCR; the TCRdb copy retains only in-frame clones and omits some. The table lists 110,000 or so clones, about nine tenths of them singletons. As regards this clone: Its antigen is still unknown.

The CDR3 extends over 20 amino acids. V trimming: 5 bases; J trimming: 0 bases; junction bases outside the gene matches: 16. The germline CDR1 and CDR2 sequences are MDHEN and SYDVKM. The rearrangement joins TRBV28 to TRBJ2-2; TRBD1 aligns across 9 bases. The receptor was isolated from a man aged 18 to 29 in good health and CMV-seronegative. Material for sequencing was PBMCs. CDR3 nucleotide sequence: TGTGCCAGCAGTCATTTCGGGGGGACAGGGCCGTGGTCGAACACCGGGGAGCTGTTTTTT. It encodes CASSHFGGTGPWSNTGELFF.